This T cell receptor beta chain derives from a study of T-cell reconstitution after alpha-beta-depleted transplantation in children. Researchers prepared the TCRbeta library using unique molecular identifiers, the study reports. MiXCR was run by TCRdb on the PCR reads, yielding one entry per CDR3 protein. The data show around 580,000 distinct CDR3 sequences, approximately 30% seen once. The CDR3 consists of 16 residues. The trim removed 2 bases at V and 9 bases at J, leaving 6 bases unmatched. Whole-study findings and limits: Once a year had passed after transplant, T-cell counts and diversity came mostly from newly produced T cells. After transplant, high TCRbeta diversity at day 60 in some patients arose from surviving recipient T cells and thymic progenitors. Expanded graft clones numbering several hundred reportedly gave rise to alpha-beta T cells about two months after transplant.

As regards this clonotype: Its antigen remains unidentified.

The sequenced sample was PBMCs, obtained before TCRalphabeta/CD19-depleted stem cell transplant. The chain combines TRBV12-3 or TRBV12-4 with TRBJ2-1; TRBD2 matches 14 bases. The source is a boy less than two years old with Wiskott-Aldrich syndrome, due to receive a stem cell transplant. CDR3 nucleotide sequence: TGTGCCAGCAGTTTACAGGGGACTAGCGGGAGTCGTGAGCAGTTCTTC. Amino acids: CASSLQGTSGSREQFF.